A single sample is the source of the 27 T cell receptor beta chains below, sequenced in a study of blood T cell repertoires in COVID-19 (dated by TCRdb to the early 2020s). The library was made by the immunoSEQ multiplex PCR assay. What TCRdb holds here is the immuneACCESS table cut down to in-frame rearrangements. Part of the clones is not present; checked against another copy, under half of the missing clones reflect an unresolved V gene, and the others are unexplained. The sample profile shows 500,000 or so clones; about nine tenths of them were found once. The ten top clones hold roughly 0.7% of the sample. Sequencing input: PBMCs or T cells enriched from blood (not recorded which). All receptors come from a woman aged 18-35 years who had recovered from COVID-19.

This clone was counted once. The V call is TRBV5-1, the J call TRBJ2-1; the D gene is possibly TRBD2 (7 bases). The CDR3 consists of 16 residues. Germline-derived CDR1 and CDR2 are SGHRS and YFSETQ. Trimming took 7 bases from V and 5 from J, leaving 22 bases between them. The CDR3 coding sequence is TGCGCCAGCTCCCCTCGACCGGGGGGCGAGAACAATGAGCAGTTCTTC. This gives the protein CASSPRPGGENNEQFF.

The table lists this clone with a count of one. V gene TRBV5-1 combines with J gene TRBJ1-6; D uncertain. The CDR3 extends over 14 amino acids. The germline V gene encodes CDR1 SGHRS and CDR2 YFSETQ. V was pared by 4 bases and J by 0 bases, with 5 bases between. The DNA of the CDR3 is TGCGCCAGCAGCCCGAGCTCCTATAATTCACCCCTCCACTTT. It specifies CASSPSSYNSPLHF.

This chain joins TRBV5-1 and TRBJ2-3; 8 bases line up with TRBD2. The CDR3 covers 16 residues. V lost 3 bases, J lost 3 bases, and 9 bases stayed unmatched. Germline CDR1 reads SGHRS; CDR2 reads YFSETQ. This chain's CDR3 is CASSWDGVAGTDTQYF. CDR3 in DNA: TGCGCCAGCAGCTGGGACGGGGTAGCGGGGACAGATACGCAGTATTTT.

The chain links TRBV2 to TRBJ1-2, with 9 positions matching TRBD1. The V gene end was trimmed by 6 bases and the J gene end by 7 bases; junction bases not matched to a gene: 6. This CDR3 comprises 13 residues. Germline V lookup: CDR1 SNHLY, CDR2 FYNNEI. In nucleotides, the CDR3 is TGTGCCAGCAGCTCCGGGACAGGGCCTGGCTACACCTTC. Encoded protein: CASSSGTGPGYTF.

In its sample, this clone was seen once. CDR3 residues: CASSLDTSGGFRETQYF. CDR3 nucleotides: TGTGCCAGCAGCTTAGATACTAGCGGGGGGTTCAGGGAGACCCAGTACTTC. The rearrangement joins TRBV11-3 to TRBJ2-5, with TRBD2 identical over 12 bases. Germline loops: CDR1 SGHNT, CDR2 YENEEA. The trim removed 0 bases at V and 5 bases at J, leaving 7 bases unmatched. The CDR3 has 17 residues.

This chain joins TRBV6-6 and TRBJ1-2, with D possibly TRBD1 on 5 matching bases. The length of the CDR3 is 13 residues. Trimming took off 8 bases at V and 8 bases at J, with 18 bases between the two ends. CDR1 and CDR2 from the germline V gene are MNHNY and SVGAGI (reference sequence). This chain's CDR3 is CASYQTALEGYTF. In DNA, the CDR3 is TGTGCCAGCTACCAGACAGCTCTAGAGGGCTACACCTTC.

The chain combines TRBV5-4 with TRBJ2-1; TRBD2 matches at 9 bases. CDR1 and CDR2 from the germline V gene are SGHNT and YYREEE (reference sequence). J lost 4 bases, V lost 5 bases, and 16 bases had no gene match. This CDR3 has 18 residues. The CDR3 is CASSIGGSGGLQYNEQFF. CDR3 nucleotides: TGTGCCAGCAGTATCGGTGGTAGCGGGGGACTTCAGTACAATGAGCAGTTCTTC.

The chain joins TRBV30 to TRBJ1-1; a weak D match, TRBD1 (5 bases). The length of the CDR3 is 12 residues. V lost 5 bases and J 11 bases, leaving 18 bases between the germline ends. Germline CDR1 is GTSNPN and CDR2 is SVGIG (reference sequence). For the CDR3, the DNA is TGTGCCTGGGGGGGAGAGGCTGTAGTGGCTTTCTTT. This sequence encodes CAWGGEAVVAFF. Full variable domain (remainder filled in from reference TRBV30 and TRBJ1-1): SQTIHQWPATLVQPVGSPLSLECTVEGTSNPNLYWYRQAAGRGLQLLFYSVGIGQISSEVPQNLSASRPQDRQFILSSKKLLLSDSGFYLCAWGGEAVVAFFGQGTRLTVV.

V gene TRBV28 combines with J gene TRBJ2-5; D perhaps matches TRBD1 (6 bases). Germline-derived CDR1 and CDR2 are MDHEN and SYDVKM. Trimming cost V 4 bases and J 5 bases, with 17 bases left between them. The length of the CDR3 is 15 residues. The CDR3 nucleotides are TGTGCCAGCAGTTCCCCGACCGGGACAAGGGAGACCCAGTACTTC. As protein: CASSSPTGTRETQYF.

The chain recombines TRBV5-5 with TRBJ1-6; tentative D call: TRBD1 (5 bases). Trimming left V 1 base short and J 8 bases short, with 19 bases between. This CDR3 has 17 residues. From germline, CDR1 is SGHKS and CDR2 YYEKEE (reference sequence). The CDR3: CASSLLISGPWDSPLHF. Written as DNA, the CDR3 is TGTGCCAGCAGCTTGCTTATTTCAGGGCCTTGGGATTCACCCCTCCACTTT.

About this clone itself: Other DNA sequences from this sample encode an identical CDR3 as well. This chain connects TRBV7-2 to TRBJ2-1; 10 nucleotides line up with TRBD2. Germline V lookup: CDR1 SGHTA, CDR2 FQGNSA. The CDR3 runs 15 residues. Losses at the gene ends were 2 bases for V and 4 bases for J; bases not matched to a gene: 2. The CDR3 spells CASSLSGGGYNEQFF. The CDR3 DNA follows: TGTGCCAGCAGCTTAAGCGGGGGGGGTTACAATGAGCAGTTCTTC.

V and J are TRBV12-3 or TRBV12-4 and TRBJ2-2; D uncertain. The CDR3 extends over 13 amino acids. The ends were cut back, 4 bases at V and 5 bases at J, with 8 bases in the middle. The CDR3 DNA sequence: TGTGCCAGCAGTTCAAAGCGTACCGGGGAGCTGTTTTTT. Amino acids: CASSSKRTGELFF.

CDR3 protein: CASSLFAGGAQETQYF. CDR3 nucleotide sequence: TGCGCCAGCAGCCTATTTGCGGGGGGAGCACAAGAGACCCAGTACTTC. The V call is TRBV5-1, the J call TRBJ2-5; the match to TRBD2 covers 8 bases. This CDR3 is built from 16 residues. V trimming: 4 bases; J trimming: 2 bases; junction bases outside the gene matches: 10. The germline V gene has CDR1 SGHRS and CDR2 YFSETQ.

The V gene is TRBV5-1, the J gene TRBJ2-5, with 7 bases matching TRBD2. CDR1 is SGHRS and CDR2 is YFSETQ in the germline V gene. There are 14 residues in the CDR3. The V segment lost 0 bases and the J segment 5 bases; nucleotides outside the gene matches: 4. The CDR3 spells CASSLATSVETQYF. The DNA for the CDR3 is TGCGCCAGCAGCTTGGCCACTAGCGTGGAGACCCAGTACTTC. Complete variable domain (other parts from reference TRBV5-1 and TRBJ2-5): KAGVTQTPRYLIKTRGQQVTLSCSPISGHRSVSWYQQTPGQGLQFLFEYFSETQRNKGNFPGRFSGRQFSNSRSEMNVSTLELGDSALYLCASSLATSVETQYFGPGTRLLVL.

The V and J genes are TRBV7-9 and TRBJ1-3, with D possibly being TRBD1 (6 bases). With 5 bases removed from V and 0 bases from J, the gap between germline ends came to 20 bases. The CDR3 is 18 amino acids. The germline V gene encodes CDR1 SEHNR and CDR2 FQNEAQ (reference sequence). The DNA of the CDR3 is TGTGCCAGCAGCCACACGAGACCCCCAGGGGACTCTGGAAACACCATATATTTT. Protein: CASSHTRPPGDSGNTIYF.

In its sample, this clone was seen once. The J gene is TRBJ1-2, the V gene TRBV19; 7 nucleotides line up with TRBD1. The CDR3 extends over 15 amino acids. Losses at the gene ends were 6 bases for V and 4 bases for J; bases not matched to a gene: 11. Germline V CDR1 and CDR2: LNHDA, SQIVND (reference sequence). The CDR3 sequence: CASRTQIRDSYGYTF. In DNA form, the CDR3 reads TGTGCCAGTAGGACTCAGATCCGGGACAGCTATGGCTACACCTTC.

The rearrangement uses TRBV7-2 and TRBJ2-1; a possible D gene is TRBD2 (5 bases). The CDR3 is made up of 16 amino acids. The germline V gene encodes CDR1 SGHTA and CDR2 FQGNSA. Trimming took off 1 base at V and 7 bases at J, with 17 bases between the two ends. Here the CDR3 reads CASSLVSGNPRNEQFF. The CDR3, as DNA: TGTGCCAGCAGCTTAGTGTCCGGGAACCCCCGGAATGAGCAGTTCTTC.

The chain is built from TRBV24-1 and TRBJ2-3; TRBD2 is a possible D gene (5 bases). With 7 bases removed from V and 0 bases from J, the gap between germline ends came to 13 bases. The CDR3 length is 15 residues. Germline-derived CDR1 and CDR2 are KGHDR and SFDVKD. Written as DNA, the CDR3 is TGTGCCACCAGCCCCACGGGGTTTAGCACAGATACGCAGTATTTT. This translates into CATSPTGFSTDTQYF.

The chain links TRBV6-5 to TRBJ1-1, with 9 bases identical to TRBD1. V was clipped by 2 bases and J by 6 bases; unmatched bases: 10. The CDR3 runs to 16 residues. Germline lookup yields CDR1 MNHEY and CDR2 SVGAGI. The CDR3 sequence: CASSYQLDRGSAEAFF. The CDR3 DNA reads TGTGCCAGCAGTTACCAATTGGACAGGGGTTCCGCTGAAGCTTTCTTT.

This clone was observed once. V and J are TRBV5-8 and TRBJ2-7; the match to TRBD2 covers 8 bases. V gave up 2 bases and J gave up 0 bases; unmatched junction bases: 4. Germline loops: CDR1 SGHTS, CDR2 YDEGEE. The CDR3 covers 15 residues. The CDR3 sequence is CASSFRGRTSYEQYF. In nucleotides, the CDR3 is TGTGCCAGCAGCTTCCGCGGGAGGACCTCCTACGAGCAGTACTTC.

J is TRBJ1-2 and V is TRBV30, with D tentatively TRBD1 (5 bases). The CDR3 is 13 amino acids. Trimming took off 2 bases at V and 4 bases at J, with 11 bases between the two ends. The germline V gene has CDR1 GTSNPN and CDR2 SVGIG (reference sequence). The CDR3 loop is CAWSKDMGYGYTF. In DNA form, the CDR3 reads TGTGCCTGGAGTAAGGACATGGGCTATGGCTACACCTTC.

The V gene is TRBV7-9, the J gene TRBJ2-5; 8 nucleotides align to TRBD1. CDR1 is SEHNR and CDR2 is FQNEAQ in the germline V gene (reference sequence). The CDR3 runs to 18 residues. V trimming: 1 base; J trimming: 1 base; junction bases outside the gene matches: 11. CDR3 bases: TGTGCCAGCAGCTTAGTGGGCGTGTGGGACAGGATCCAAGAGACCCAGTACTTC. Protein product: CASSLVGVWDRIQETQYF.

The chain recombines TRBV7-9 with TRBJ2-1, with 9 bases lining up with TRBD1. Germline V gene sequence: CDR1 SEHNR, CDR2 FQNEAQ (reference sequence). V was clipped by 4 bases and J by 5 bases; unmatched bases: 15. CDR3 size: 18 residues. The DNA of the CDR3 is TGTGCCAGCAGCTCCACACATATGGACAGGGGCAAACACAATGAGCAGTTCTTC. Protein product: CASSSTHMDRGKHNEQFF.

The chain links TRBV27 to TRBJ2-1, with 7 bases matching TRBD2. The CDR3 runs 16 residues. From germline, CDR1 is MNHEY and CDR2 SMNVEV (reference sequence). J gave up 7 bases and V 5 bases, and 14 bases lay outside the gene matches. CDR3 coding DNA: TGTGCCAGCAGTACTTTCCGGGGGGTGGGGATAAATGAGCAGTTCTTC. Its translation: CASSTFRGVGINEQFF.

The rearrangement uses TRBV4-1 and TRBJ1-3; D uncertain. Germline values: CDR1 MGHRA, CDR2 YSYEKL. V was pared by 1 base and J by 4 bases, with 8 bases between. The CDR3 is 14 residues long. This CDR3 is CASSQVSPGNTIYF. The CDR3 nucleotides read TGCGCCAGCAGCCAAGTTAGTCCCGGAAACACCATATATTTT.

This clone was found once. The genes are TRBV19 and TRBJ1-2; D remains unclear. The germline CDR1 and CDR2 sequences are LNHDA and SQIVND (reference sequence). V was shortened by 0 bases and J by 13 bases, with 15 bases between the two germline ends. This CDR3 spans 13 amino acids. The CDR3 sequence is CASSIDYGGMGTF. The DNA for the CDR3 is TGTGCCAGTAGTATAGATTATGGCGGAATGGGCACCTTC.

V usage is TRBV7-3 and J usage is TRBJ1-2, with D possibly being TRBD1 (5 bases). Germline V gene lookup returns CDR1 SGHTA and CDR2 FQGTGA. Trimming cost V 5 bases and J 2 bases, with 9 bases left between them. The CDR3 contains 13 residues. CDR3 DNA sequence: TGTGCCAGCAGCCGGGGGGAGAACTATGGCTACACCTTC. Encoded protein: CASSRGENYGYTF.